This entry lists 32 T cell receptor beta chains sequenced from one sample in a study of cytomegalovirus exposure and HLA in healthy donors. PCR involved 60 Vbeta and 13 Jbeta primers. Assay: immunoSEQ multiplex PCR; the TCRdb copy retains only in-frame clones and omits some. The table includes 160,000 or so clones, over 75% detected once. Source material: PBMCs. These TCRs come from a woman aged 45-60 years in good health and CMV-seronegative.

This clone was seen only once. V and J are TRBV28 and TRBJ1-2, with TRBD1 as a possible D gene (6 bases). The length of the CDR3 is 13 residues. V shed 5 bases and J shed 2 bases, with 9 bases lying between them. CDR1 and CDR2 (germline): MDHEN, SYDVKM. The CDR3: CASSTGRNYGYTF. Written as DNA, the CDR3 is TGTGCCAGCAGTACAGGGCGAAACTATGGCTACACCTTC.

This chain joins TRBV5-4 and TRBJ1-2, with unresolved D. The CDR3 has 15 amino acids. Trimming removed 2 bases at V and 2 bases at J, with 13 bases between. Germline values: CDR1 SGHNT, CDR2 YYREEE (reference sequence). Written as DNA, the CDR3 is TGTGCCAGCAGCTTATCGGGGTCGCGAAACTATGGCTACACCTTC. As protein: CASSLSGSRNYGYTF.

This clone has a handful of counts. The J gene is TRBJ2-7, the V gene TRBV28; 7 bases match TRBD1. From germline, CDR1 is MDHEN and CDR2 SYDVKM. There are 15 residues in the CDR3. With V trimmed by 6 bases and J by 6 bases, 14 bases remained unmatched. CDR3 in amino acids: CASSILTKNRGEQYF. Written as DNA, the CDR3 is TGTGCCAGCAGCATCCTAACCAAGAACAGGGGCGAGCAGTACTTC.

V usage is TRBV6-6 and J usage is TRBJ2-2; D perhaps matches TRBD1 (6 bases). The CDR3 is 16 residues long. The germline gives CDR1 MNHNY, CDR2 SVGAGI (reference sequence). V lost 6 bases and J 4 bases, leaving 18 bases between the germline ends. CDR3 loop: CASSTPDRTATGELFF. The DNA for the CDR3 is TGTGCCAGCAGCACCCCTGACAGGACCGCCACCGGGGAGCTGTTTTTT.

The chain employs TRBV19 and TRBJ2-3; no reliable D call. Germline CDR1 LNHDA, CDR2 SQIVND (reference sequence). CDR3 size: 13 residues. Trimming cost V 1 base and J 2 bases, with 4 bases left between them. The CDR3 DNA reads as TGTGCCAGTAGTATAGCTAACACAGATACGCAGTATTTT. It specifies CASSIANTDTQYF.

This chain connects TRBV6-5 to TRBJ1-5; no reliable D call. CDR1 is MNHEY, CDR2 SVGAGI, per germline. The CDR3 consists of 12 residues. Trimming stripped 4 bases from V and 4 bases from J, with 5 bases between. The CDR3 DNA reads TGTGCCAGCAGTTCACTTAATCAGCCCCAGCATTTT. It translates to CASSSLNQPQHF.

This clone was recorded a few times. V and J are TRBV28 and TRBJ2-1; 11 bases align to TRBD2. The V segment lost 4 bases and the J segment 4 bases; nucleotides outside the gene matches: 6. The CDR3 is 16 residues long. Germline CDR1 reads MDHEN; CDR2 reads SYDVKM. The DNA of the CDR3 is TGTGCCAGCAGTTCGCGGACTAGCGGGCCTTACAATGAGCAGTTCTTC. Translation gives CASSSRTSGPYNEQFF.

The chain is built from TRBV11-3 and TRBJ1-1, with TRBD1 identical over 10 bases. This CDR3 has 14 amino acids. V dropped 4 bases and J dropped 5; count of bases not matched to a gene: 4. Germline V gene sequence: CDR1 SGHNT, CDR2 YENEEA. The CDR3 coding sequence is TGTGCCAGCAGCTCCGGACAGGGGGATACTGAAGCTTTCTTT. This sequence encodes CASSSGQGDTEAFF.

This clone has just a few counts. This CDR3 is also generated by other DNA sequences in the sample. The genes are TRBV5-1 and TRBJ1-2; no clear D. The V gene lost 0 bases and the J gene lost 6 bases, with 9 bases spanning the gap. CDR1 and CDR2 from the germline V gene are SGHRS and YFSETQ. The CDR3 has 13 amino acids. The chain's CDR3 is CASSLEAGNGYTF. The CDR3, as DNA: TGCGCCAGCAGCTTGGAGGCGGGGAATGGCTACACCTTC.

The chain carries TRBV29-1 and TRBJ1-1, with 7 positions matching TRBD1. CDR3 length equals 14 residues. Germline values: CDR1 SQVTM, CDR2 ANQGSEA. V gave up 6 bases and J gave up 2 bases; unmatched junction bases: 9. The CDR3, as DNA: TGCAGCGTCTTAACCGGGACAGCTAACACTGAAGCTTTCTTT. It specifies CSVLTGTANTEAFF.

This chain uses TRBV6-1 with TRBJ1-4; D is possibly TRBD1 (6 bases). The V and J ends lost 7 bases and 8 bases respectively, with 20 bases between them. CDR3 length: 15 amino acids. Germline-derived CDR1 and CDR2 are MNHNS and SASEGT. This chain's CDR3 is CASTIQGQPAEKLFF. The CDR3, as DNA: TGTGCCAGCACCATACAGGGTCAACCTGCGGAAAAACTGTTTTTT.

The chain has TRBV6-1 and TRBJ1-1; 7 nucleotides match TRBD1. V lost 7 bases and J lost 2; bases outside the gene matches: 7. CDR3 length: 14 residues. Germline loops: CDR1 MNHNS, CDR2 SASEGT. CDR3 sequence (DNA): TGTGCCAGCACGTGGGACAGACCTAACACTGAAGCTTTCTTT. Residues: CASTWDRPNTEAFF.

This clone was detected once. V gene TRBV28 combines with J gene TRBJ1-5; TRBD1 matches at 7 bases. Germline trimming cut 4 bases from V and 2 bases from J; bases unmatched to any gene: 5. The CDR3 length is 15 residues. Germline CDR1 and CDR2: MDHEN and SYDVKM. The CDR3 region has the DNA TGTGCCAGCAGTTCCGACAGGGTGGGCAATCAGCCCCAGCATTTT. Translating it yields CASSSDRVGNQPQHF. The full variable domain, completed using reference TRBV28 and TRBJ1-5, is DVKVTQSSRYLVKRTGEKVFLECVQDMDHENMFWYRQDPGLGLRLIYFSYDVKMKEKGDIPEGYSVSREKKERFSLILESASTNQTSMYLCASSSDRVGNQPQHFGDGTRLSIL.

DNA for the CDR3: TGTGCCAGCTCAGGGGGACAGACCATGAACACTGAAGCTTTCTTT. It yields the protein CASSGGQTMNTEAFF. This chain uses TRBV18 with TRBJ1-1; the match to TRBD1 covers 7 bases. Germline-derived CDR1 and CDR2 are KGHSH and LQKENI. The V gene end was trimmed by 5 bases and the J gene end by 0 bases; junction bases not matched to a gene: 6. The CDR3 loop spans 15 amino acids.

The chain links TRBV13 to TRBJ1-4; TRBD1 matches at 9 bases. This CDR3 is 15 amino acids long. The V segment lost 4 bases and the J segment 6 bases; nucleotides outside the gene matches: 6. Germline V lookup: CDR1 PRHDT, CDR2 FYEKMQ (reference sequence). For the CDR3, the DNA is TGTGCCAGCAGCTCAATCGGACAGGGGCATGAAAAACTGTTTTTT. Protein product: CASSSIGQGHEKLFF.

This rearrangement joins TRBV10-2 to TRBJ2-4; 12 bases align to TRBD2. The trim removed 0 bases at V and 3 bases at J, leaving 9 bases unmatched. Germline CDR1 and CDR2: WSHSY and SAAADI. The CDR3 sequence is 19 residues long. The CDR3 sequence is CASSESWLAGGPDKNIQYF. The CDR3, as DNA: TGCGCCAGCAGTGAGTCCTGGCTAGCGGGGGGGCCAGACAAAAACATTCAGTACTTC.

DNA for the CDR3: TGCGCCAGCAGGAGGACTAGCGGGGAGGTTGAGCAGTTCTTC. Its translation: CASRRTSGEVEQFF. This chain connects TRBV4-1 to TRBJ2-1, with 12 bases aligning to TRBD2. The CDR3 contains 14 residues. Trimming cost V 6 bases and J 9 bases; bases outside gene matches: 6. Germline assignment: CDR1 MGHRA and CDR2 YSYEKL.

A few counts support this clone. J is TRBJ2-4 and V is TRBV19; the match to TRBD2 covers 8 bases. V was clipped by 1 base and J by 8 bases; unmatched bases: 4. The CDR3 is 14 amino acids. Germline assignment: CDR1 LNHDA and CDR2 SQIVND (reference sequence). The CDR3 loop reads CASSIAGGRDIQYF. CDR3 coding DNA: TGTGCCAGTAGTATAGCGGGAGGGCGAGACATTCAGTACTTC.

V gene TRBV19 combines with J gene TRBJ1-5, with unresolved D. With 2 bases removed from V and 6 bases from J, the gap between germline ends came to 2 bases. The CDR3 length is 11 residues. CDR1 is LNHDA and CDR2 is SQIVND in the germline V gene (reference sequence). CDR3 sequence (DNA): TGTGCCAGTAGTATACGTCAGCCCCAGCATTTT. As protein: CASSIRQPQHF. Drawing the rest from reference TRBV19 and TRBJ1-5, the complete variable domain is DGGITQSPKYLFRKEGQNVTLSCEQNLNHDAMYWYRQDPGQGLRLIYYSQIVNDFQKGDIAEGYSVSREKKESFPLTVTSAQKNPTAFYLCASSIRQPQHFGDGTRLSIL.

The chain combines TRBV9 with TRBJ2-7; TRBD1 agrees at 9 bases. Looked up from germline, CDR1 is SGDLS and CDR2 is YYNGEE. The CDR3 loop spans 18 amino acids. The ends lost 0 bases at V and 2 bases at J; junction bases unmatched: 12. In DNA form, the CDR3 reads TGTGCCAGCAGCGTAGGGACAGGGGAGGGGCTGGCAGCCTACGAGCAGTACTTC. Its protein product is CASSVGTGEGLAAYEQYF.

The chain employs TRBV11-2 and TRBJ2-3, with D uncertain. V lost 4 bases and J lost 3, with 5 bases in between. There are 12 residues in the CDR3. Per the germline V gene, CDR1 is SGHAT and CDR2 is FQNNGV. The CDR3 reads CASSSRTDTQYF. CDR3 coding DNA: TGTGCCAGCAGCTCCCGTACAGATACGCAGTATTTT.

This clone has only one observation. This chain joins TRBV27 and TRBJ2-5; tentative D call: TRBD2 (6 bases). The germline V and J ends were trimmed by 7 bases and 4 bases, with 19 bases remaining between them. CDR3 length equals 15 residues. Germline V lookup: CDR1 MNHEY, CDR2 SMNVEV (reference sequence). CDR3: CASTLLSGGLETQYF. In DNA form, the CDR3 reads TGTGCCAGCACCCTACTCAGTGGGGGGTTAGAGACCCAGTACTTC.

This chain joins TRBV2 and TRBJ2-3; 8 nucleotides line up with TRBD2. The CDR3 sequence is 15 residues long. V trimming: 1 base; J trimming: 4 bases; junction bases outside the gene matches: 4. Germline V CDR1 and CDR2: SNHLY, FYNNEI. The CDR3 bases are TGTGCCAGCAGTGAAGTTTCAGCGGGAGCAGATACGCAGTATTTT. Protein sequence: CASSEVSAGADTQYF.

This chain links TRBV7-9 with TRBJ2-3; 8 nucleotides match TRBD2. The germline V gene encodes CDR1 SEHNR and CDR2 FQNEAQ (reference sequence). This CDR3 region has 14 residues. Trimming removed 1 base from V and 5 bases from J; junction bases left unmatched: 2. The CDR3 DNA follows: TGTGCCAGCAGCTTAGAGCGGGAGAAAGATACGCAGTATTTT. This gives the protein CASSLEREKDTQYF.

The rearrangement uses TRBV5-1 and TRBJ1-2; 7 positions agree with TRBD1. The germline V gene has CDR1 SGHRS and CDR2 YFSETQ. V dropped 4 bases and J dropped 0; count of bases not matched to a gene: 6. This CDR3 has 15 residues. CDR3 nucleotides: TGCGCCAGCAGCGCAAGGACAGGATCTAACTATGGCTACACCTTC. Protein sequence: CASSARTGSNYGYTF.

The CDR3: CASSLTGGNEKLFF. Written as DNA, the CDR3 is TGTGCCAGCAGTTTAACAGGGGGCAATGAAAAACTGTTTTTT. J is TRBJ1-4 and V is TRBV28, with TRBD1 identical over 9 bases. The J segment lost 5 bases and the V segment lost 2 bases, leaving 0 bases of the junction unmatched. Germline V gives CDR1 MDHEN, CDR2 SYDVKM. This CDR3 contains 14 residues.

The genes are TRBV5-3 and TRBJ1-1, with D maybe TRBD1 (5 bases). TRBV5-3 is recorded as an ORF, its role being uncertain. This CDR3 contains 18 residues. Trimming pared 5 bases from V and 0 bases from J, leaving 23 bases between. The CDR3 protein is CARRWSRGRDELNTEAFF. Written as DNA, the CDR3 is TGTGCCAGAAGATGGAGTAGGGGCCGCGATGAACTGAACACTGAAGCTTTCTTT.

The chain joins TRBV14 to TRBJ2-5, with TRBD1 as a possible D gene (6 bases). Per the germline V gene, CDR1 is SGHDN and CDR2 is FVKESK. The ends were cut back, 4 bases at V and 1 base at J, with 10 bases in the middle. This CDR3 is 14 amino acids long. CDR3 loop: CASSPGQIQETQYF. For the CDR3, the DNA is TGTGCCAGCAGCCCCGGACAGATCCAAGAGACCCAGTACTTC.

The chain has TRBV19 and TRBJ2-7; D is unresolved. CDR3 size: 9 residues. V was pared by 11 bases and J by 5 bases, with 7 bases between. Germline V gene sequence: CDR1 LNHDA, CDR2 SQIVND (reference sequence). CDR3 bases: TGTGCCCGTCTTGACGAGCAGTACTTC. Translated, it gives CARLDEQYF.

Details on this clone: The sample carries other DNA sequences with the same CDR3. The chain couples TRBV19 to TRBJ1-1; D is unclear. The CDR3 is made up of 12 amino acids. The V end lost 5 bases, the J end lost 0 bases, and 4 bases lay between the germline ends. Germline V lookup: CDR1 LNHDA, CDR2 SQIVND (reference sequence). The CDR3 DNA reads TGTGCCAGTAGTTTCATGAACACTGAAGCTTTCTTT. Translated, it gives CASSFMNTEAFF.

The chain employs TRBV5-1 and TRBJ2-5, with D perhaps matching TRBD2 (6 bases). The CDR3 covers 14 residues. V was trimmed by 4 bases and J by 0 bases, leaving 10 bases between them. Germline CDR1 reads SGHRS; CDR2 reads YFSETQ. The CDR3 loop reads CASSQRLDQETQYF. In DNA form, the CDR3 reads TGCGCCAGCAGCCAACGACTAGACCAAGAGACCCAGTACTTC. The variable domain in full, completed from reference TRBV5-1 and TRBJ2-5, reads KAGVTQTPRYLIKTRGQQVTLSCSPISGHRSVSWYQQTPGQGLQFLFEYFSETQRNKGNFPGRFSGRQFSNSRSEMNVSTLELGDSALYLCASSQRLDQETQYFGPGTRLLVL.

The J gene is TRBJ2-5, the V gene TRBV6-5, with D hard to call. The last part of the DNA fits TRBJ2-7 better; the J call may be wrong. This CDR3 spans 14 amino acids. CDR1 is MNHEY and CDR2 is SVGAGI in the germline V gene. The CDR3 spells CASSDTDPSYEQYF. CDR3 coding DNA: TGTGCCAGCAGCGACACCGACCCGTCCTACGAGCAGTACTTC.